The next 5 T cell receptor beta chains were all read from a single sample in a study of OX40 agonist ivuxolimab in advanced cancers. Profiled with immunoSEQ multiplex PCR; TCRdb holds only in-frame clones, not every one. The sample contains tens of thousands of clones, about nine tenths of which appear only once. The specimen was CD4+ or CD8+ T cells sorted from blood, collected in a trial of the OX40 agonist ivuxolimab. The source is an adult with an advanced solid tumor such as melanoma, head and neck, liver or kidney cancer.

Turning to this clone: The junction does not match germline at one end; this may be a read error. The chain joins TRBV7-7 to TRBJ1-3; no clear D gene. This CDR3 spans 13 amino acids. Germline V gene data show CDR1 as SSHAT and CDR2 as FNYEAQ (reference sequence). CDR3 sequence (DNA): TGTGCTAGCAGCTTATTAGAGGGAAACACCATATATTTT. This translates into CASSLLEGNTIYF. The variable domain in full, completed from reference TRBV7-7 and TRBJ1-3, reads GAGVSQSPRYKVTKRGQDVTLRCDPISSHATLYWYQQALGQGPEFLTYFNYEAQPDKSGLPSDRFSAERPEGSISTLTIQRTEQRDSAMYRCASSLLEGNTIYFGEGSWLTVV.

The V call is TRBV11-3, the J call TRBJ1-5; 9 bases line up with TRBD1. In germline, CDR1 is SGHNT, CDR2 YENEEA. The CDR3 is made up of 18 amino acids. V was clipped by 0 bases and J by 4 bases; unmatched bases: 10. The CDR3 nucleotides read TGTGCCAGCAGCTTAGATGGTCGGACAGGGGTCATGAATCAGCCCCAGCATTTT. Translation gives CASSLDGRTGVMNQPQHF.

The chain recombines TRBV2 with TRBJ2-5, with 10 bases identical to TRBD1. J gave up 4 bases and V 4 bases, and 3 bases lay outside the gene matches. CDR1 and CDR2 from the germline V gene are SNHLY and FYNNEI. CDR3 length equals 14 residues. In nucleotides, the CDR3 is TGTGCCAGCAGTGGGGGACAGGGGCGAGAGACCCAGTACTTC. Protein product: CASSGGQGRETQYF.

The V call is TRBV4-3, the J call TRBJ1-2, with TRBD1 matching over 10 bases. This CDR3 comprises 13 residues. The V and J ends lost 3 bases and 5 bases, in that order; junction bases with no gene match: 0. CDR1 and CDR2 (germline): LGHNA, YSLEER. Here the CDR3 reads CASSQGQGYGYTF. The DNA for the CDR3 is TGCGCCAGCAGCCAGGGACAGGGGTATGGCTACACCTTC.

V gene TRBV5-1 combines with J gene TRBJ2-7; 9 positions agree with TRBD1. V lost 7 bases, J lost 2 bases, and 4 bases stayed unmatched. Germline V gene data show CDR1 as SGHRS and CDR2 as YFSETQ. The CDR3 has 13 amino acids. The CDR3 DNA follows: TGCGCCAGCGGACAGGGGACCACCTACGAGCAGTACTTC. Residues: CASGQGTTYEQYF.